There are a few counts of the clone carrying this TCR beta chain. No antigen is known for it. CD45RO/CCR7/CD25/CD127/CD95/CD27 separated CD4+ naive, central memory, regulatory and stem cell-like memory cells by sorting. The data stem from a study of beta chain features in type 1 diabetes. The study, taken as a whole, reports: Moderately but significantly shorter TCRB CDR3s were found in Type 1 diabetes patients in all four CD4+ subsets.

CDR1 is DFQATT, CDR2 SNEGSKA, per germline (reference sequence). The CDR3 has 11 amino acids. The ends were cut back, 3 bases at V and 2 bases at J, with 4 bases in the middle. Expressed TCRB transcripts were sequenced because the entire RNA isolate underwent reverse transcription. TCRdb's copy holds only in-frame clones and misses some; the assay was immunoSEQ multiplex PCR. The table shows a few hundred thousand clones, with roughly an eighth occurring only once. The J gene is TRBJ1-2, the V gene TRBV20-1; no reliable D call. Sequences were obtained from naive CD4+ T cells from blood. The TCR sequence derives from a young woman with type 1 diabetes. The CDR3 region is CSARENYGYTF. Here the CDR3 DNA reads TGCAGTGCTAGGGAGAACTATGGCTACACCTTC.